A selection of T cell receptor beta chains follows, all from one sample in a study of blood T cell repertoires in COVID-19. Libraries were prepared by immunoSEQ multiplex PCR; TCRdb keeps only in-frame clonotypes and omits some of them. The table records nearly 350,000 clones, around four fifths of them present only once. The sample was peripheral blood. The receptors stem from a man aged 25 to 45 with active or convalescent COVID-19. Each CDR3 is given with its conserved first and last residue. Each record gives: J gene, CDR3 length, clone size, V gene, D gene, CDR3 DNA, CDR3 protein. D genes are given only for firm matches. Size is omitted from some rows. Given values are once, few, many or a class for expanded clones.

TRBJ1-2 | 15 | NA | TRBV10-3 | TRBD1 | TGTGCCATCCACTCCGACAGGGAAGGGAGCTATGGCTACACCTTC | CAIHSDREGSYGYTF
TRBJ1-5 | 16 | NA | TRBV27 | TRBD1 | TGTGCCAGCAGTTCCGACAGGGCTTATAGCAATCAGCCCCAGCATTTT | CASSSDRAYSNQPQHF
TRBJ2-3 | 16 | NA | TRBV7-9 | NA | TGTGCCAGCAGCTTAGCAGAGGGGACTAGCACAGATACGCAGTATTTT | CASSLAEGTSTDTQYF
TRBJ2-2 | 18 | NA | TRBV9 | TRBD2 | TGTGCCAGCAGCGGCTGGGGGCTAGCGGGTTCACTGGCCGGGGAGCTGTTTTTT | CASSGWGLAGSLAGELFF
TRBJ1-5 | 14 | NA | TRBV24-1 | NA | TGTGCCACCAGTGATCGGGGTTTCAATCAGCCCCAGCATTTT | CATSDRGFNQPQHF
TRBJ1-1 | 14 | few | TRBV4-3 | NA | TGCGCCAGCTCTTTCAGGTCTATCGACACTGAAGCTTTCTTT | CASSFRSIDTEAFF
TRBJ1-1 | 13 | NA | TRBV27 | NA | TGTGCCAGCAGATGGGGCGGGAACACTGAAGCTTTCTTT | CASRWGGNTEAFF
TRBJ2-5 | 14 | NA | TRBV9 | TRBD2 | TGTGCCAGCAGCGTGGAGGCGGGAGGAAAGACCCAGTACTTC | CASSVEAGGKTQYF
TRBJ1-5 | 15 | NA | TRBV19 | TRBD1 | TGTGCCAGTAGTGCTGTACAGGGGTCCATTCAGCCCCAGCATTTT | CASSAVQGSIQPQHF
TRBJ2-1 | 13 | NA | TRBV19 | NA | TGTGCCAGTAGTATTGCAGGGCCCAATGAGCAGTTCTTC | CASSIAGPNEQFF
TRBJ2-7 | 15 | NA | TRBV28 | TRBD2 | TGTGCCAGCAGTTTATCCGTACTAGCGGGGTACGAGCAGTACTTC | CASSLSVLAGYEQYF
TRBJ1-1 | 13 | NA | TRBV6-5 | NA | TGTGCCAGCACCCGACGTCAGGGCACTGAAGCTTTCTTT | CASTRRQGTEAFF
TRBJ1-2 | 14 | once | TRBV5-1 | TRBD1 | TGCGCCAGCAGCTCTTCCGGGACAGGGGTAGGCTACACCTTC | CASSSSGTGVGYTF